This T cell receptor beta chain is drawn from a study of beta chain features in type 1 diabetes. Across the study: Regarding age, gender and cell yields, patients proved similar to healthy donors. Study-wide findings and caveats: In type 1 diabetes patients, VDJ junctions had fewer insertions; deletions at these junctions were more frequent. Among all four CD4+ subsets, Type 1 diabetes patients had TCRB CDR3s that were moderately but significantly shorter.

Germline V gene sequence: CDR1 MGHRA, CDR2 YSYEKL. Trimming took off 3 bases at V and 1 base at J, with 12 bases between the two ends. CDR3 size: 16 residues. About this clone itself: Its antigen is currently unknown.

Expressed TCRB transcripts were sequenced, since all the RNA that had been isolated was reverse transcribed. The method was immunoSEQ multiplex PCR; TCRdb's version includes in-frame clones alone and lacks a portion of them. The sample shows about 700,000 clones, around 15% of them seen only once. Sorting that relied on CD45RO/CCR7/CD25/CD127/CD95/CD27 yielded CD4+ naive, central memory, regulatory and stem cell-like memory cells. This chain links TRBV4-1 with TRBJ1-4; D is possibly TRBD1 (6 bases). Specimen: naive CD4+ T cells from blood. This sequence originates from a man between 18 and 35 years old with type 1 diabetes. CDR3 sequence: CASSQSKGVTNEKLFF. CDR3 sequence (DNA): TGCGCCAGCAGCCAGTCCAAGGGGGTAACTAATGAAAAACTGTTTTTT.